A selection of T cell receptor beta chains follows, all from one sample in a study of blood T cell repertoires in COVID-19. Only in-frame clones appear in the TCRdb table, and some are missing; sequencing was by immunoSEQ multiplex PCR. The sample includes 270,000 or so clones, about 90% of them seen just once. Material: PBMCs or T cells enriched from blood (not recorded which). Every receptor here comes from a woman in her thirties with acute COVID-19. Both conserved end residues are part of each CDR3. Fields, in order: J gene, clone size, D gene, V gene, CDR3 length, CDR3 DNA, CDR3 protein. The D gene is left open where the match is weak. The size entry is marked missing in some rows and otherwise reads once, few, many or a size class.

TRBJ2-7	.	.	TRBV11-2	13	TGTGCCAGCAGCGGATTGCAGGGGGGCGAGCAGTACTTC	CASSGLQGGEQYF
TRBJ2-7	.	TRBD1	TRBV5-1	13	TGCGCCAGCAGAAAGACAGGGAGCTACGAGCAGTACTTC	CASRKTGSYEQYF
TRBJ2-7	.	TRBD2	TRBV27	14	TGTGCCAGCAGTTATAGCGGGAGCTCCTACGAGCAGTACTTC	CASSYSGSSYEQYF
TRBJ2-1	.	.	TRBV27	14	TGTGCCAGCAGTTTATGGGTTTTCTCCGGGGAGCAGTTCTTC	CASSLWVFSGEQFF
TRBJ2-7	.	.	TRBV7-9	16	TGTGCCAGCAGCAATCCCGTTTGGGACAACTCCTACGAGCAGTACTTC	CASSNPVWDNSYEQYF
TRBJ2-7	.	TRBD1	TRBV7-2	17	TGTGCCAGCAGCAGACCGGGACAGGGGATTGAGGACTACGAGCAGTACTTC	CASSRPGQGIEDYEQYF
TRBJ1-6	.	.	TRBV14	17	TGTGCCAGCAGCCAAGACTTGCTGAGCTCCTATAATTCACCCCTCCACTTT	CASSQDLLSSYNSPLHF
TRBJ2-7	.	TRBD1	TRBV7-8	15	TGTGCCAGCAGCGACGGACAGGGGTTTGGGGGGGAGCAGTACTTC	CASSDGQGFGGEQYF
TRBJ2-1	.	.	TRBV5-1	14	TGCGCCAGCAGCTTGGGTGCCGGGGAGGATGAGCAGTTCTTC	CASSLGAGEDEQFF
TRBJ2-1	.	TRBD2	TRBV6-2/TRBV6-3	13	TGTGCCAGCAGTGGACTAGCGAGATTTGAGCAGTTCTTC	CASSGLARFEQFF
TRBJ1-1	once	TRBD1	TRBV6-2/TRBV6-3	14	TGTGCCAGCAGTCCGGACAGGGAGAACACTGAAGCTTTCTTT	CASSPDRENTEAFF
TRBJ2-2	.	TRBD2	TRBV4-1	16	TGCGCCAGCAGCCAAGATGCTAGCGGGAAGGTCGGGGAGCTGTTTTTT	CASSQDASGKVGELFF
TRBJ2-5	once	TRBD2	TRBV15	18	TGTGCCACCAGCAGGCCAGATAGAGGGCGCGGGAGTAAAGAGACCCAGTACTTC	CATSRPDRGRGSKETQYF
TRBJ1-6	.	TRBD1	TRBV27	14	TGTGCCAGCAACGGACAGGGGTTAGGGTCACCCCTCCACTTT	CASNGQGLGSPLHF
TRBJ2-1	.	TRBD2	TRBV28	15	TGTGCCAGCAGTTTAGGCCTAGCGGGAGGCGGTGAGCAGTTCTTC	CASSLGLAGGGEQFF
TRBJ2-7	.	TRBD2	TRBV27	16	TGTGCCAGCAGTTTAGTTGGCGGGAGCCATCCCTACGAGCAGTACTTC	CASSLVGGSHPYEQYF
TRBJ2-3	.	TRBD2	TRBV5-1	16	TGCGCCAGCAGCTTCGGGCTAGCGGGAGTCTCAGATACGCAGTATTTT	CASSFGLAGVSDTQYF